This T cell receptor beta chain was identified in a study of blood T cell repertoires in COVID-19. The CDR3 has 12 amino acids. V dropped 10 bases and J dropped 2 bases, with 12 bases sitting between them. Germline V gene data show CDR1 as SNHLY and CDR2 as FYNNEI. Repertoires were generated with immunoSEQ multiplex PCR, while TCRdb's copy carries only in-frame clones and drops some. The sample records approximately 260,000 clones, approximately 80% being singletons. This clone was observed a handful of times. The sequencing sample was made of peripheral blood. The V gene is TRBV2, the J gene TRBJ2-7, with a possible D match to TRBD2 (5 bases). The TCR was taken from a woman between 35 and 50 years old with active or convalescent COVID-19. CDR3 sequence reads: CAIGGGPYEQYF. The CDR3, as DNA: TGTGCCATTGGCGGAGGACCCTACGAGCAGTACTTC.